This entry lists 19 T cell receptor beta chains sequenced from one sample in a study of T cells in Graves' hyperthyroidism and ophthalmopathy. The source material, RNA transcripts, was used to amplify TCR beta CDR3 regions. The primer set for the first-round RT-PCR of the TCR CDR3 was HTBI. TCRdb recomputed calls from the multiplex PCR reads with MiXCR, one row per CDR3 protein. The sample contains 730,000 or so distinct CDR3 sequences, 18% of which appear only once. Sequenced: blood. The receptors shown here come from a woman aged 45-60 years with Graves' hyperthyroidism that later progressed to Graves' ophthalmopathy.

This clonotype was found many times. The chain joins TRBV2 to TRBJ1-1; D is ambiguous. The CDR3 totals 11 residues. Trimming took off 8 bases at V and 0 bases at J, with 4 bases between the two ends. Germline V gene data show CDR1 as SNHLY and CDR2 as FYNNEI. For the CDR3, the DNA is TGTGCCAGCCAGATGAACACTGAAGCTTTCTTT. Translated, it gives CASQMNTEAFF.

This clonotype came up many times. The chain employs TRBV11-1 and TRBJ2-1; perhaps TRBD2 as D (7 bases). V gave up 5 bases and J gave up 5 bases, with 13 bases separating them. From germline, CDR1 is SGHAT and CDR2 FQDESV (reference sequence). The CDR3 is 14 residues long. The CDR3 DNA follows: TGTGCCAGCAGCCCCCGGGGGGCCCACAATGAGCAGTTCTTC. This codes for CASSPRGAHNEQFF.

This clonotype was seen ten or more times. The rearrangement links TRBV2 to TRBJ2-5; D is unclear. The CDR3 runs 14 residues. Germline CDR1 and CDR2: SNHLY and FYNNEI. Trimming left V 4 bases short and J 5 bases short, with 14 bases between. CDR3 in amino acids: CASSARVVKETQYF. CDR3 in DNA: TGTGCCAGCAGTGCGCGAGTGGTGAAGGAGACCCAGTACTTC.

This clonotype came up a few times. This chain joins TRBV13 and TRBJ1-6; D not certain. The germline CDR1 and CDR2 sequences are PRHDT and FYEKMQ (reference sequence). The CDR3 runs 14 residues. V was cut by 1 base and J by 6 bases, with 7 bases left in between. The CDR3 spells CASSLVARNSPLHF. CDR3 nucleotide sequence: TGTGCCAGCAGCTTAGTGGCTCGTAATTCACCCCTCCACTTT.

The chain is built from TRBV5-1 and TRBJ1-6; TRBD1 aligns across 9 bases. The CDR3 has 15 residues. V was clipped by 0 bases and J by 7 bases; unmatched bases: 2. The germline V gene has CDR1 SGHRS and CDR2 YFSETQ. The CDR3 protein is CASSLDGQGNSPLHF. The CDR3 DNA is TGCGCCAGCAGCTTGGATGGACAGGGGAATTCACCCCTCCACTTT.

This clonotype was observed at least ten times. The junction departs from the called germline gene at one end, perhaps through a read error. The CDR3 sequence is CSATGGRDRAYNEQFF. In nucleotides, the CDR3 is TGCAGCGCTACAGGGGGTCGGGACAGAGCCTACAATGAGCAGTTCTTC. The rearrangement joins TRBV20-1 to TRBJ2-1, with 8 bases lining up with TRBD1. This CDR3 region has 16 residues. CDR1 and CDR2 (germline): DFQATT, SNEGSKA (reference sequence).

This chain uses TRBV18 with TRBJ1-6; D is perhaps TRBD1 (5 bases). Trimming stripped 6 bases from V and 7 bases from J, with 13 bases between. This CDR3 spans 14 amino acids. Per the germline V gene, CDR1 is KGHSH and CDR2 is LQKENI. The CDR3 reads CASSTFRDNSPLHF. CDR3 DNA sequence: TGTGCCAGCTCGACTTTCAGGGACAATTCACCCCTCCACTTT.

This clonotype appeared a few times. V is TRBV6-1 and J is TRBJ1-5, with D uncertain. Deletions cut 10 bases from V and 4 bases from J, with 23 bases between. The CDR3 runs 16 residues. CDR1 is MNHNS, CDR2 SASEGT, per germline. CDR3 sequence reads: CATRTLHRVNNQPQHF. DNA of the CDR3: TGTGCCACCCGTACGTTGCACCGCGTGAATAATCAGCCCCAGCATTTT.

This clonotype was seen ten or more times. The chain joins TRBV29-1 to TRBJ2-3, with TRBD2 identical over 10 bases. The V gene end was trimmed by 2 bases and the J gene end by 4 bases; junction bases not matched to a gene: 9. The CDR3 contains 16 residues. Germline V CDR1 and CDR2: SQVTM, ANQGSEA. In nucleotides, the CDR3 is TGCAGCGTTGAACCGCGGCTAGCGGGGGCTTCAGATACGCAGTATTTT. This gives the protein CSVEPRLAGASDTQYF.

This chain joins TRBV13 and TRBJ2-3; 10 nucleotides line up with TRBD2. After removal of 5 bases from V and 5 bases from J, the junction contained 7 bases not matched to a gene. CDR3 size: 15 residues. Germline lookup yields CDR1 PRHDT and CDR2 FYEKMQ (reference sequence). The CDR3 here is CASSTPGLALDTQYF. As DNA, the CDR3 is TGTGCCAGCAGCACCCCGGGACTAGCGTTAGATACGCAGTATTTT.

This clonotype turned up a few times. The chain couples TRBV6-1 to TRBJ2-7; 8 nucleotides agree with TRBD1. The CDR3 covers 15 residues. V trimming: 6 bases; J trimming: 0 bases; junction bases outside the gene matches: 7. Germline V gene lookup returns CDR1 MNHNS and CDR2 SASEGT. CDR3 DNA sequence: TGTGCCAGCAGGCGGGACAGGACCCACTCCTACGAGCAGTACTTC. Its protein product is CASRRDRTHSYEQYF.

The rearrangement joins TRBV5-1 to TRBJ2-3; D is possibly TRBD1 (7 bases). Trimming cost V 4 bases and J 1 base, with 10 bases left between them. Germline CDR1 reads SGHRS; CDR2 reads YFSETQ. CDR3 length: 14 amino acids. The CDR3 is CASSAGQRTDTQYF. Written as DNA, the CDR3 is TGCGCCAGCAGCGCGGGACAGCGCACAGATACGCAGTATTTT.

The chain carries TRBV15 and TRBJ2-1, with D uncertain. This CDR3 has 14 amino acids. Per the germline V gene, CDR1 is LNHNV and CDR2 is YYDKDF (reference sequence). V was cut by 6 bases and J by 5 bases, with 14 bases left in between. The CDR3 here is CATRRRDKDNEQFF. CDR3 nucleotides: TGTGCCACCAGGCGTCGCGATAAGGACAATGAGCAGTTCTTC.

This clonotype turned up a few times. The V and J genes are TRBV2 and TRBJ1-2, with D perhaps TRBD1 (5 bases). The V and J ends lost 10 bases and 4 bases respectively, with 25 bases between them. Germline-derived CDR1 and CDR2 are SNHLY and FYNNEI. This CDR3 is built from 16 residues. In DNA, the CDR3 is TGTGCCATACCGGGACCCTGGAACGCAGAGGGCTATGGCTACACCTTC. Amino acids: CAIPGPWNAEGYGYTF.

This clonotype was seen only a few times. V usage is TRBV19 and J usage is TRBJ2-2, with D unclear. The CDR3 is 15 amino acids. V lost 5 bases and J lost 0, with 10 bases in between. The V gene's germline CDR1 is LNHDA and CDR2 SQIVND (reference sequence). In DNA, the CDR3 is TGTGCCAGTAGTTGGGTGGCAACGAACACCGGGGAGCTGTTTTTT. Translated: CASSWVATNTGELFF.

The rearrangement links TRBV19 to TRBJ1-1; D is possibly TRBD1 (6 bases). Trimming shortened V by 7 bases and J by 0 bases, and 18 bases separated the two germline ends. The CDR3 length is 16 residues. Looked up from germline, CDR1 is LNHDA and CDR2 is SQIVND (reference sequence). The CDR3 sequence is CASTARAGQMNTEAFF. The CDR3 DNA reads TGTGCCAGTACCGCCAGGGCCGGACAGATGAACACTGAAGCTTTCTTT.

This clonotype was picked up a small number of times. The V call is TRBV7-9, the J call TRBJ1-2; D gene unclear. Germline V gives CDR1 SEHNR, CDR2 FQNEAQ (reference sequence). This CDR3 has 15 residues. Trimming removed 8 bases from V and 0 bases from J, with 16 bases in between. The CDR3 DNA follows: TGTGCCAGCTCAGCTTATTATACCTCTAACTATGGCTACACCTTC. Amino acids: CASSAYYTSNYGYTF.

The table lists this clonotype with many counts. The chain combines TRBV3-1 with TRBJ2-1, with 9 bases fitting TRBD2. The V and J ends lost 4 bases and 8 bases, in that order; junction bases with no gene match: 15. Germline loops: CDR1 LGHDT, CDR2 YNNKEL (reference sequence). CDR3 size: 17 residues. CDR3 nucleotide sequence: TGTGCCAGCAGCCCCACCGTTGGGCGGGGGGGCCTTCATGAGCAGTTCTTC. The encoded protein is CASSPTVGRGGLHEQFF.

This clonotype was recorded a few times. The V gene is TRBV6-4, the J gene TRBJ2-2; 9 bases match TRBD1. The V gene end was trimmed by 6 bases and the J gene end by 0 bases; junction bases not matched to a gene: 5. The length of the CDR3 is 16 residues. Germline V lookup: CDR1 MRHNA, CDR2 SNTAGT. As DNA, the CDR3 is TGTGCCAGCAGCCAAACAGGGGGCGCGAACACCGGGGAGCTGTTTTTT. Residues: CASSQTGGANTGELFF.